This T cell receptor (beta chain) derives from a study of shared clonotypes between healthy human individuals. The method was immunoSEQ multiplex PCR; TCRdb's version includes in-frame clones alone and lacks a portion of them. The sample contains 950,000 to 1,300,000 clones, under 80% of which appear only once. Germline CDR1 and CDR2: SGHTA and FQGNSA. This CDR3 comprises 14 residues. V was cut by 3 bases and J by 1 base, with 9 bases left in between. The TCR comes from a man aged 18-30 years in good health. Sample: memory CD4+ T cells sorted from blood. Subset indicated: CD45RA-negative fraction. The chain links TRBV7-2 to TRBJ1-1; D unresolved. CDR3 DNA sequence: TGTGCCAGCAGCTTCGGGCGGACGAACACTGAAGCTTTCTTT. This sequence encodes CASSFGRTNTEAFF.